These 4 T cell receptor beta chains share one sample of origin, sequenced in a study of T-cell reconstitution after alpha-beta-depleted transplantation in children. TCRbeta library preparation incorporated unique molecular identifiers. TCRdb reprocessed the PCR reads with MiXCR, giving one entry per CDR3 protein. The data show just over 350,000 distinct CDR3 sequences, with about 14% seen just once and around 4.5% held by the top ten. The material sequenced was PBMCs, taken from the stem cell graft. The receptors were gathered from a human donor who donated a stem cell graft to a child with Fanconi anemia.

This clonotype was observed a few times. The rearrangement links TRBV20-1 to TRBJ2-7; no reliable D call. The CDR3 length is 12 residues. Germline CDR1 reads DFQATT; CDR2 reads SNEGSKA (reference sequence). The germline V and J ends were trimmed by 6 bases and 3 bases, with 12 bases remaining between them. This CDR3 reads CSATHTHYEQYF. Written as DNA, the CDR3 is TGCAGTGCCACACACACTCACTACGAGCAGTACTTC.

This clonotype was detected a few times. The J gene is TRBJ1-5, the V gene TRBV4-3; D gene unclear. Germline CDR1 is LGHNA and CDR2 is YSLEER. The CDR3 runs to 15 residues. V was shortened by 0 bases and J by 4 bases, with 10 bases between the two germline ends. This CDR3 is CASSQDKGRNQPQHF. The DNA of the CDR3 is TGCGCCAGCAGCCAAGATAAAGGGAGAAATCAGCCCCAGCATTTT.

The chain recombines TRBV4-2 with TRBJ2-3; TRBD2 matches at 7 bases. The CDR3 has 14 amino acids. Germline V gene lookup returns CDR1 LGHNA and CDR2 YNFKEQ. J lost 6 bases, V lost 3 bases, and 6 bases had no gene match. This CDR3 reads CASSHRGGYDTQYF. CDR3 DNA: TGTGCCAGCAGCCATAGGGGAGGGTACGATACGCAGTATTTT.

V usage is TRBV4-2 and J usage is TRBJ1-1, with a weak D call TRBD1 (5 bases). The germline gives CDR1 LGHNA, CDR2 YNFKEQ. The CDR3 spans 14 residues. V lost 4 bases to trimming and J lost 7 bases, with 16 bases between them. The CDR3 bases are TGTGCCAGCAGCCTCCAACTAAGGGGAGTTGAAGCTTTCTTT. This encodes CASSLQLRGVEAFF.